The entry that follows covers one T cell receptor (beta chain) sequence. Its antigen is unknown. This sample is drawn from a study of cytotoxic CD8 clonotypes in ibrutinib-treated CLL. Study-wide context: Response samples were drawn at a median of approximately 11 months of treatment, range 6 to 36. Study-level points and caveats: Public clonotypes showed up rarely, and on treatment they shrank or held steady.

Sequencing used immunoSEQ multiplex PCR; TCRdb keeps in-frame clones, though not all of them. This sample has approximately 150,000 clones, with approximately 84% found just once. This CDR3 has 19 amino acids. The V segment lost 2 bases and the J segment 5 bases; nucleotides outside the gene matches: 17. Germline assignment: CDR1 LGHNA and CDR2 YNFKEQ. The sequenced sample was PBMCs, obtained after 24 months of ibrutinib treatment. V is TRBV4-2 and J is TRBJ2-1, with 8 nucleotides matching TRBD2. The sequence derives from a human donor with chronic lymphocytic leukemia. Here the CDR3 reads CASSQFYWREAKSNNEQFF. The DNA for the CDR3 is TGTGCCAGCAGCCAATTCTATTGGCGGGAGGCGAAGAGCAACAATGAGCAGTTCTTC.